These 25 T cell receptor beta chains were all obtained from the same sample, sequenced in a study of identical twins. TCRdb re-analysed the 5' RACE reads in MiXCR, keeping a single row per CDR3 protein. Among 200,000 or so distinct CDR3 sequences listed, approximately 8.3% were seen once. These data were also filed under a second study, of yellow fever vaccine responses in identical twins.

Sample: memory (CD45RO+) T cells sorted from blood. The receptor set was obtained from a woman aged 18-29 years in good health.

V is TRBV20-1 and J is TRBJ1-1; D uncertain. CDR3 length equals 13 residues. The V end was cut by 4 bases, the J end by 4 bases, with 13 bases between. The V gene's germline CDR1 is DFQATT and CDR2 SNEGSKA (reference sequence). CDR3 bases: TGCAGTGCTAACCTACGGGGTGGCACTGAAGCTTTCTTT. Translated, it gives CSANLRGGTEAFF.

This clonotype was detected a few times. The CDR3 bases are TGTGCCAGCAGCTTAGGGCCAGGGACGGGGACTGAAGCTTTCTTT. It is translated as CASSLGPGTGTEAFF. The chain uses TRBV7-2 and TRBJ1-1; D might be TRBD1 (5 bases). The CDR3 has 15 residues. Germline V gene sequence: CDR1 SGHTA, CDR2 FQGNSA. The germline V and J ends were trimmed by 1 base and 5 bases, with 14 bases remaining between them.

The J gene is TRBJ2-1, the V gene TRBV20-1; D possibly corresponds to TRBD2 (6 bases). This CDR3 has 14 amino acids. Germline CDR1 DFQATT, CDR2 SNEGSKA (reference sequence). V lost 3 bases and J 5 bases, leaving 14 bases between the germline ends. The CDR3 DNA sequence: TGCAGTGCTAGTAGCGGACGTGAACACAATGAGCAGTTCTTC. It is translated as CSASSGREHNEQFF.

The chain joins TRBV15 to TRBJ2-1, with 8 positions matching TRBD1. Germline V gene sequence: CDR1 LNHNV, CDR2 YYDKDF (reference sequence). CDR3 size: 13 residues. The V and J ends lost 5 bases and 15 bases, in that order; junction bases with no gene match: 12. The CDR3 loop reads CATSPGGTGAWFF. DNA of the CDR3: TGTGCCACCAGCCCCGGCGGGACAGGCGCGTGGTTCTTC.

In its sample, this clonotype was seen a few times. The CDR3 bases are TGTGCCACCGGACAGGGCGCCACCGGGGAGCTGTTTTTT. It codes for CATGQGATGELFF. V is TRBV6-6 and J is TRBJ2-2; 8 bases match TRBD1. Unmatched junction bases numbered 5, after V lost 10 bases and J lost 4 bases. The CDR3 loop spans 13 amino acids. Germline V gene sequence: CDR1 MNHNY, CDR2 SVGAGI (reference sequence).

V gene TRBV28 combines with J gene TRBJ2-4, with D tentatively TRBD1 (5 bases). This CDR3 region has 13 residues. Germline assignment: CDR1 MDHEN and CDR2 SYDVKM. V was clipped by 4 bases and J by 9 bases, with 13 bases between them. The CDR3 loop is CASSSEPRGIQYF. CDR3 coding DNA: TGTGCCAGCAGTTCCGAACCTAGGGGCATTCAGTACTTC.

The chain has TRBV11-2 and TRBJ2-7; D possibly corresponds to TRBD1 (5 bases). Trimming pared 5 bases from V and 2 bases from J, leaving 10 bases between. The CDR3 sequence is 13 residues long. Germline CDR1 reads SGHAT; CDR2 reads FQNNGV. In nucleotides, the CDR3 is TGTGCCAGCAGCCCCGACAGTGCCTACGAGCAGTACTTC. It yields the protein CASSPDSAYEQYF.

CDR3 region: CASSLGQGDTEAFF. CDR3 nucleotide sequence: TGTGCCAGCAGCTTAGGACAGGGGGACACTGAAGCTTTCTTT. The chain carries TRBV7-9 and TRBJ1-1; 9 bases agree with TRBD1. CDR3 size: 14 residues. Germline V CDR1 and CDR2: SEHNR, FQNEAQ (reference sequence). V was pared by 1 base and J by 3 bases, with 0 bases of the junction left unmatched.

This clonotype was recorded at least ten times. The chain is built from TRBV29-1 and TRBJ1-2; 7 bases agree with TRBD1. CDR3 length: 14 amino acids. After removal of 5 bases from V and 2 bases from J, the junction contained 8 bases not matched to a gene. The germline V gene has CDR1 SQVTM and CDR2 ANQGSEA. DNA for the CDR3: TGCAGCGTTCCCGAGGGGGCCCGCAACTATGGCTACACCTTC. Its protein product is CSVPEGARNYGYTF.

The V gene is TRBV6-1, the J gene TRBJ1-4, with D perhaps TRBD1 (5 bases). Per the germline V gene, CDR1 is MNHNS and CDR2 is SASEGT. V dropped 4 bases and J dropped 7 bases, with 16 bases sitting between them. The CDR3 extends over 15 amino acids. The CDR3 protein is CASSARGAAGEKLFF. In nucleotides, the CDR3 is TGTGCCAGCAGTGCGAGAGGGGCCGCGGGTGAAAAACTGTTTTTT.

The chain couples TRBV7-2 to TRBJ1-1; unclear D gene. CDR1 and CDR2 (germline): SGHTA, FQGNSA. Deletions cut 3 bases from V and 0 bases from J, with 8 bases between. This CDR3 contains 14 residues. CDR3 region: CASSFKGLNTEAFF. The CDR3 DNA reads TGTGCCAGCAGCTTTAAAGGGTTGAACACTGAAGCTTTCTTT.

At least ten counts were recorded for this clonotype. The rearrangement uses TRBV7-9 and TRBJ1-5; 10 bases line up with TRBD1. The V gene's germline CDR1 is SEHNR and CDR2 FQNEAQ (reference sequence). V lost 3 bases, J lost 10 bases, and 6 bases stayed unmatched. The CDR3 is made up of 14 amino acids. The CDR3 nucleotides read TGTGCCAGCAGCTTGACAGGGGGCGAAGATCCCCAGCATTTT. Translated: CASSLTGGEDPQHF. Using reference TRBV7-9 and TRBJ1-5 for the parts outside the CDR3, the full variable domain is DTGVSQNPRHKITKRGQNVTFRCDPISEHNRLYWYRQTLGQGPEFLTYFQNEAQLEKSRLLSDRFSAERPKGSFSTLEIQRTEQGDSAMYLCASSLTGGEDPQHFGDGTRLSIL.

This clonotype was recorded at least ten times. The chain recombines TRBV7-2 with TRBJ2-2, with 9 bases identical to TRBD2. The V gene end was trimmed by 3 bases and the J gene end by 1 base; junction bases not matched to a gene: 6. CDR1 is SGHTA and CDR2 is FQGNSA in the germline V gene. This CDR3 is 17 amino acids long. The CDR3, as DNA: TGTGCCAGCAGCTTCGGTAGCGGGAGTCAGAACACCGGGGAGCTGTTTTTT. Translation: CASSFGSGSQNTGELFF.

This clonotype was recorded at least ten times. V usage is TRBV7-9 and J usage is TRBJ2-1; 10 bases fit TRBD1. Germline V gives CDR1 SEHNR, CDR2 FQNEAQ (reference sequence). CDR3 length equals 14 residues. J lost 8 bases, V lost 5 bases, and 6 bases had no gene match. DNA of the CDR3: TGTGCCAGCAGCCTGTCCGGGACAGGGGATGAGCAGTTCTTC. Residues: CASSLSGTGDEQFF.

The chain uses TRBV12-3 or TRBV12-4 and TRBJ1-2; maybe TRBD1 (5 bases). The germline V and J ends were trimmed by 7 bases and 6 bases, with 21 bases remaining between them. This CDR3 is built from 15 residues. The CDR3 is CASTTYPTIRDGYTF. The CDR3 coding sequence is TGTGCCAGCACCACATACCCTACTATCAGGGATGGCTACACCTTC.

Many counts were recorded for this clonotype. V is TRBV28 and J is TRBJ2-3, with TRBD2 matching over 8 bases. The germline V gene encodes CDR1 MDHEN and CDR2 SYDVKM. V lost 4 bases and J lost 5; bases outside the gene matches: 8. The CDR3 is made up of 15 amino acids. CDR3: CASSSSGAGGDTQYF. CDR3 nucleotides: TGTGCCAGCAGTTCCTCAGGGGCGGGGGGAGATACGCAGTATTTT.

This clonotype was observed a handful of times. The chain joins TRBV4-3 to TRBJ2-3, with TRBD2 identical over 11 bases. The CDR3 sequence is 17 residues long. Germline V lookup: CDR1 LGHNA, CDR2 YSLEER. The ends lost 3 bases at V and 0 bases at J; junction bases unmatched: 5. CDR3 in amino acids: CASSQIAGGPSTDTQYF. DNA for the CDR3: TGCGCCAGCAGCCAGATAGCGGGAGGGCCTAGCACAGATACGCAGTATTTT.

This clonotype turned up a few times. The chain uses TRBV27 and TRBJ2-2; 10 nucleotides agree with TRBD2. J lost 4 bases, V lost 7 bases, and 12 bases had no gene match. Germline CDR1 MNHEY, CDR2 SMNVEV (reference sequence). The CDR3 length is 17 residues. The DNA of the CDR3 is TGTGCCAGCAACTTTATCGGGGCTAGCGGGGGCACCGGGGAGCTGTTTTTT. This sequence encodes CASNFIGASGGTGELFF.

In its sample, this clonotype was seen a few times. The chain has TRBV7-2 and TRBJ2-1; 13 positions match TRBD2. J was trimmed by 7 bases and V by 5 bases; bases with no gene match: 5. Germline CDR1 is SGHTA and CDR2 is FQGNSA. CDR3 length equals 15 residues. The CDR3, as DNA: TGTGCCAGCAGCACCCAGACTAGCGGGGGGAATGAGCAGTTCTTC. Its protein is CASSTQTSGGNEQFF.

The chain recombines TRBV29-1 with TRBJ2-3; tentatively, D is TRBD1 (5 bases). Germline CDR1 and CDR2: SQVTM and ANQGSEA. CDR3 length: 13 residues. The CDR3 sequence is CSCNRPSTDTQYF. The CDR3, as DNA: TGCTCTTGTAACAGGCCTAGCACAGATACGCAGTATTTT.

This clonotype was observed a few times. The chain is built from TRBV4-3 and TRBJ2-7; D remains unclear. Germline-derived CDR1 and CDR2 are LGHNA and YSLEER. CDR3 length: 15 residues. The germline V and J ends were trimmed by 2 bases and 4 bases, with 15 bases remaining between them. CDR3 in amino acids: CASSQSPVGLYEQYF. The CDR3 DNA follows: TGCGCCAGCAGCCAATCCCCCGTGGGGTTGTACGAGCAGTACTTC.

A few counts support this clonotype. The rearrangement links TRBV20-1 to TRBJ2-5, with D possibly called TRBD1 or TRBD2 (5 bases each). The germline V gene has CDR1 DFQATT and CDR2 SNEGSKA (reference sequence). This CDR3 region has 14 residues. Deletions cut 0 bases from V and 2 bases from J, with 10 bases between. CDR3 loop: CSARDGAAQETQYF. The CDR3 DNA sequence: TGCAGTGCTAGAGACGGGGCAGCTCAAGAGACCCAGTACTTC.

The table lists this clonotype with a few counts. The chain recombines TRBV27 with TRBJ1-2; no definite D call. Germline assignment: CDR1 MNHEY and CDR2 SMNVEV (reference sequence). This CDR3 is built from 15 residues. V gave up 6 bases and J gave up 0 bases, with 14 bases separating them. CDR3 residues: CASRNPSTSNYGYTF. The CDR3 coding sequence is TGTGCCAGCAGGAACCCATCCACATCTAACTATGGCTACACCTTC.

The rearrangement uses TRBV18 and TRBJ2-7; 8 bases are shared with TRBD1. This CDR3 is built from 14 residues. Germline CDR1 KGHSH, CDR2 LQKENI. The ends lost 5 bases at V and 6 bases at J; junction bases unmatched: 9. CDR3 residues: CASSAGQVFPEQYF. Here the CDR3 DNA reads TGTGCCAGCTCAGCGGGACAGGTATTCCCCGAGCAGTACTTC.

The chain employs TRBV20-1 and TRBJ2-5, with D unresolved. The germline V gene encodes CDR1 DFQATT and CDR2 SNEGSKA (reference sequence). V lost 0 bases and J 3 bases, leaving 2 bases between the germline ends. The CDR3 runs to 11 residues. The CDR3 DNA reads TGCAGTGCTAGAGACGAAGAGACCCAGTACTTC. Translation gives CSARDEETQYF.